The 15 T cell receptor beta chains below were found in one sample sequenced in a study of OX40 agonist ivuxolimab in advanced cancers. Data came from immunoSEQ multiplex PCR; TCRdb stores just in-frame clones and leaves some out. Of around 95,000 clones in the sample, around 91% are singletons; the top ten hold 0.15% to 0.2%. The sequencing here drew on CD4+ or CD8+ T cells sorted from blood, taken in a trial of the OX40 agonist ivuxolimab. These receptors were taken from an adult with an advanced solid tumor such as melanoma, head and neck, liver or kidney cancer.

J is TRBJ1-6 and V is TRBV7-9; D may be TRBD1 (5 bases). This CDR3 region has 18 residues. The germline CDR1 and CDR2 sequences are SEHNR and FQNEAQ (reference sequence). Trimming took off 7 bases at V and 7 bases at J, with 26 bases between the two ends. The CDR3 reads CASTGGAGLGSGNSPLHF. DNA of the CDR3: TGTGCCAGCACCGGTGGGGCAGGTCTTGGTTCTGGAAATTCACCCCTCCACTTT.

The CDR3, as DNA: TGTGCCAGCAGCTTAGGTCCAGGGGACACTGAAGCTTTCTTT. Translating it yields CASSLGPGDTEAFF. The V gene is TRBV11-3, the J gene TRBJ1-1, with D perhaps TRBD1 (6 bases). V lost 1 base and J lost 3, with 9 bases in between. Germline V gene sequence: CDR1 SGHNT, CDR2 YENEEA. This CDR3 contains 14 residues.

The J gene is TRBJ2-7, the V gene TRBV6-1, with D perhaps given as TRBD1 or TRBD2 (5 bases each). This CDR3 is 14 amino acids long. The ends were cut back, 3 bases at V and 6 bases at J, with 15 bases in the middle. The germline V gene has CDR1 MNHNS and CDR2 SASEGT. The CDR3 bases are TGTGCCAGCAGTGAGACGACGGGACGCTCCGAGCAGTACTTC. Translated, it gives CASSETTGRSEQYF.

The chain has TRBV7-9 and TRBJ1-4; the match to TRBD1 covers 7 bases. The V segment lost 4 bases and the J segment 8 bases; nucleotides outside the gene matches: 7. CDR3 length equals 14 residues. Germline CDR1 reads SEHNR; CDR2 reads FQNEAQ (reference sequence). CDR3 DNA: TGTGCCAGCAGCTCCGGACAGGTTGACGAAAAACTGTTTTTT. Translation gives CASSSGQVDEKLFF.

The chain links TRBV13 to TRBJ1-6, with a tentative D call TRBD1 (6 bases). The ends were cut back, 1 base at V and 5 bases at J, with 15 bases in the middle. Germline values: CDR1 PRHDT, CDR2 FYEKMQ (reference sequence). This CDR3 region has 17 residues. The CDR3 sequence is CASSLAPGTRNNSPLHF. In nucleotides, the CDR3 is TGTGCCAGCAGCTTAGCCCCCGGGACACGGAATAATTCACCCCTCCACTTT.

The sample holds a few counts of this clone. The gene calls are TRBV5-1 and TRBJ1-2; tentative D call: TRBD1 (6 bases). Germline V gene data show CDR1 as SGHRS and CDR2 as YFSETQ. V was cut by 2 bases and J by 5 bases, with 7 bases left in between. The CDR3 totals 12 residues. The CDR3 bases are TGCGCCAGCAGCTTCGGACAGTATGGCTACACCTTC. This sequence encodes CASSFGQYGYTF.

The rearrangement links TRBV5-4 to TRBJ2-5, with D maybe TRBD2 (6 bases). The V gene's germline CDR1 is SGHNT and CDR2 YYREEE (reference sequence). The CDR3 consists of 16 residues. V shed 4 bases and J shed 4 bases, with 20 bases lying between them. CDR3 amino acids: CASSGIGTGEGETQYF. CDR3 bases: TGTGCCAGCAGCGGGATAGGGACTGGCGAGGGAGAGACCCAGTACTTC. Filled out from reference TRBV5-4 and TRBJ2-5, the complete variable domain reads ETGVTQSPTHLIKTRGQQVTLRCSSQSGHNTVSWYQQALGQGPQFIFQYYREEENGRGNFPPRFSGLQFPNYSSELNVNALELDDSALYLCASSGIGTGEGETQYFGPGTRLLVL.

This clone was detected a few times. This chain uses TRBV18 with TRBJ2-7; 11 bases are shared with TRBD1. With V trimmed by 2 bases and J by 6 bases, 6 bases remained unmatched. CDR1 is KGHSH and CDR2 is LQKENI in the germline V gene. The CDR3 loop spans 15 amino acids. CDR3 region: CASSPIGQGAGEQYF. Written as DNA, the CDR3 is TGTGCCAGCTCACCAATCGGACAGGGGGCAGGCGAGCAGTACTTC.

J is TRBJ2-1 and V is TRBV19; 10 nucleotides agree with TRBD2. This CDR3 contains 15 residues. Per the germline V gene, CDR1 is LNHDA and CDR2 is SQIVND (reference sequence). V gave up 7 bases and J gave up 5 bases; unmatched junction bases: 8. In DNA form, the CDR3 reads TGTGCCAGTAAAGGTCTAGCGGGAGTGAACAATGAGCAGTTCTTC. Its protein is CASKGLAGVNNEQFF.

The chain couples TRBV20-1 to TRBJ2-5; D is undetermined. V lost 6 bases, J lost 4 bases, and 9 bases lay in between. Germline CDR1 and CDR2: DFQATT and SNEGSKA (reference sequence). The CDR3 is made up of 11 amino acids. The chain's CDR3 is CSATLRETQYF. In DNA form, the CDR3 reads TGCAGTGCGACTTTACGAGAGACCCAGTACTTC.

The chain recombines TRBV5-1 with TRBJ2-2; TRBD2 matches 14 bases. This CDR3 is 17 amino acids long. CDR1 SGHRS and CDR2 YFSETQ come from the germline V gene. V lost 3 bases and J lost 4; bases outside the gene matches: 5. CDR3 region: CASSWGLAGETTGELFF. Here the CDR3 DNA reads TGCGCCAGCAGCTGGGGACTAGCGGGGGAAACCACCGGGGAGCTGTTTTTT.

The V call is TRBV5-1, the J call TRBJ2-7; D possibly corresponds to TRBD1 (5 bases). Trimming removed 4 bases from V and 2 bases from J, with 10 bases in between. This CDR3 has 13 residues. The germline V gene encodes CDR1 SGHRS and CDR2 YFSETQ. DNA of the CDR3: TGCGCCAGCAGCCTCGACAGTCCCTACGAGCAGTACTTC. It specifies CASSLDSPYEQYF. Filled out from reference TRBV5-1 and TRBJ2-7, the complete variable domain reads KAGVTQTPRYLIKTRGQQVTLSCSPISGHRSVSWYQQTPGQGLQFLFEYFSETQRNKGNFPGRFSGRQFSNSRSEMNVSTLELGDSALYLCASSLDSPYEQYFGPGTRLTVT.

The chain uses TRBV5-6 and TRBJ2-7; no firm D call. The V gene's germline CDR1 is SGHDT and CDR2 YYEEEE. The V gene lost 3 bases and the J gene lost 0 bases, with 7 bases spanning the gap. This CDR3 contains 13 residues. The CDR3 sequence: CASSSTPSYEQYF. CDR3 DNA sequence: TGTGCCAGCAGCTCCACCCCCTCCTACGAGCAGTACTTC.

V is TRBV28 and J is TRBJ2-7; TRBD1 is a possible D gene (6 bases). This CDR3 is built from 16 residues. V lost 5 bases to trimming and J lost 4 bases, with 21 bases between them. Germline V gene data show CDR1 as MDHEN and CDR2 as SYDVKM. The CDR3 protein is CASSVGSTGFLYEQYF. The CDR3 DNA follows: TGTGCCAGCAGTGTGGGTTCCACAGGGTTTTTATACGAGCAGTACTTC.

This sequence joins TRBV5-6 and TRBJ2-6; possible D gene TRBD2, 5 bases. With 0 bases removed from V and 4 bases from J, the gap between germline ends came to 5 bases. CDR3 length: 14 residues. CDR1 is SGHDT and CDR2 is YYEEEE in the germline V gene. The CDR3 loop reads CASSLGGGANVLTF. In DNA form, the CDR3 reads TGTGCCAGCAGCTTGGGAGGGGGGGCCAACGTCCTGACTTTC.